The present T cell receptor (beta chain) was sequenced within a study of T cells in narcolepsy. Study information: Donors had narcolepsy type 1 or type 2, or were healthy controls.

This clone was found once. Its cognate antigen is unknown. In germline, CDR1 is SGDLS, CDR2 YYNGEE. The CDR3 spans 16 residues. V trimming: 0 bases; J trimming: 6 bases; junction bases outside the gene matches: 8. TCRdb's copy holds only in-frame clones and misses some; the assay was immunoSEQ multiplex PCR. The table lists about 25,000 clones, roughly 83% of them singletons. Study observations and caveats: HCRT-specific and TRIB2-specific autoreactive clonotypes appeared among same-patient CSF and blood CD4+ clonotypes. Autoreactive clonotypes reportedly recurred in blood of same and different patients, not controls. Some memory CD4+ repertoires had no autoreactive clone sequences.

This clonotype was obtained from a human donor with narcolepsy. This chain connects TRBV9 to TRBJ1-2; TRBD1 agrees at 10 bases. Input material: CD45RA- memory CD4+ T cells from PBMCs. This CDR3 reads CASSVDPTGGGDGYTF. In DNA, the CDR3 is TGTGCCAGCAGCGTAGATCCGACAGGGGGCGGTGATGGCTACACCTTC.